The T cell receptor (beta chain) under discussion was sequenced for a study of early T cells in non-severe SARS-CoV-2 infection. Study-wide background: Chains stayed unpaired after sequencing of bulk RNA from unsorted whole blood.

TCRdb ran MiXCR on the 5' RACE reads and lists one entry per CDR3 protein. The data hold over 45,000 distinct CDR3 sequences, with roughly 7.8% observed a single time. This clonotype was counted between two and nine times. The sequence came from an adult who was a healthcare worker with PCR-confirmed SARS-CoV-2 infection or an uninfected control (not recorded which). The sample here was whole blood, taken at baseline.

CDR3 DNA: TGTGCCAGCAACTGGATCAAAACTCCAGGCAAGACCCAGTACTTC. Encoded protein: CASNWIKTPGKTQYF. The chain uses TRBV2 and TRBJ2-5; no firm D call. The CDR3 length is 15 residues. With 7 bases removed from V and 6 bases from J, the gap between germline ends came to 21 bases. Germline assignment: CDR1 SNHLY and CDR2 FYNNEI.